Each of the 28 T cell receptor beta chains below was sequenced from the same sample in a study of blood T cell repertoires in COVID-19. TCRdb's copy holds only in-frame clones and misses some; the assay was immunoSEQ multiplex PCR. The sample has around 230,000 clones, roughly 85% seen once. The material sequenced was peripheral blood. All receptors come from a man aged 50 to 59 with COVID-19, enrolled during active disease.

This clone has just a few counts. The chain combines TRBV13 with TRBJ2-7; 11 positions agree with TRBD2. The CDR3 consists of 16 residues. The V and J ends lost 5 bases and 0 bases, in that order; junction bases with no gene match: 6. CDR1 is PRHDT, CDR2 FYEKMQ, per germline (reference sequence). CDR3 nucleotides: TGTGCCAGCAGCAAGCGTAGCGGGGGGGCCTCCTACGAGCAGTACTTC. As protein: CASSKRSGGASYEQYF.

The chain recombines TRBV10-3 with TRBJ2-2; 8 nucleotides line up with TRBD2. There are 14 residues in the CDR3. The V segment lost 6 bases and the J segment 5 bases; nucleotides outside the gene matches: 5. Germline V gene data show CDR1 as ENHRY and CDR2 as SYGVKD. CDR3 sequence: CAISDGLATGELFF. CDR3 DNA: TGTGCCATCAGCGACGGACTAGCTACCGGGGAGCTGTTTTTT.

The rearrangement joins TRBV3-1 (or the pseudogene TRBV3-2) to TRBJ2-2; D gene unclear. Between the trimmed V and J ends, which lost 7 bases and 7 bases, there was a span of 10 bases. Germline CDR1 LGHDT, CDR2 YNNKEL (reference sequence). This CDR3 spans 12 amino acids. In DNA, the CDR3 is TGTGCCAGCAATGGTGGAGTCGGGGAGCTGTTTTTT. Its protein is CASNGGVGELFF.

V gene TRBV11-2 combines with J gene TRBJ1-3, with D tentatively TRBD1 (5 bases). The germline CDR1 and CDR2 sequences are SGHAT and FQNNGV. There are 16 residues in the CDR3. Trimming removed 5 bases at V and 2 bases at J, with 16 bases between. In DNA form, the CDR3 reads TGTGCCAGCAGCCCCCTTGGGCAGGGCCCTGGAAACACCATATATTTT. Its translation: CASSPLGQGPGNTIYF.

The CDR3 sequence: CASSEQGGGNQPQHF. CDR3 bases: TGTGCCAGCAGTGAACAGGGGGGAGGGAATCAGCCCCAGCATTTT. This chain joins TRBV6-4 and TRBJ1-5; 8 bases agree with TRBD1. Germline V gene lookup returns CDR1 MRHNA and CDR2 SNTAGT. The CDR3 covers 15 residues. Trimming cost V 3 bases and J 4 bases; bases outside gene matches: 5.

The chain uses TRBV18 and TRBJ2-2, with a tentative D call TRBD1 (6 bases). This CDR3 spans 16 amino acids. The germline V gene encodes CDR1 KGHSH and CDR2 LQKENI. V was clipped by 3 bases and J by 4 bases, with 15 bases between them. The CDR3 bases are TGTGCCAGCTCACCCTGGACAGCCTCTGGCACCGGGGAGCTGTTTTTT. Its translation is CASSPWTASGTGELFF. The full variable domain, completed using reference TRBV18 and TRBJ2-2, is NAGVMQNPRHLVRRRGQEARLRCSPMKGHSHVYWYRQLPEEGLKFMVYLQKENIIDESGMPKERFSAEFPKEGPSILRIQQVVRGDSAAYFCASSPWTASGTGELFFGEGSRLTVL.

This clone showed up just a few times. DNA for the CDR3: TGTGCCATCAGAGGGACTGGTCTCACGGATACGCAGTATTTT. Translated: CAIRGTGLTDTQYF. The V and J genes are TRBV10-3 and TRBJ2-3, with TRBD2 as a possible D gene (6 bases). CDR1 is ENHRY and CDR2 is SYGVKD in the germline V gene. Trimming removed 6 bases at V and 6 bases at J, with 16 bases between. This CDR3 has 14 amino acids.

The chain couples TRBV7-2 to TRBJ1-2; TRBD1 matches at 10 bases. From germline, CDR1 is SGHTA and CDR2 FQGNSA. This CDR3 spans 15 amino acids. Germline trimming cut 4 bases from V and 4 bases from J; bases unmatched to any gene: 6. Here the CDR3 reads CASSSRQGAFYGYTF. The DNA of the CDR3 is TGTGCCAGCAGCTCGAGACAGGGGGCCTTCTATGGCTACACCTTC.

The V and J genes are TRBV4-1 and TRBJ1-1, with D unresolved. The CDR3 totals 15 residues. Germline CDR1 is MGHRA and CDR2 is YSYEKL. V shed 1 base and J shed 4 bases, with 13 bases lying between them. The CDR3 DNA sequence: TGCGCCAGCAGCCAAGGGCACGGGGTTGGCACTGAAGCTTTCTTT. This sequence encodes CASSQGHGVGTEAFF.

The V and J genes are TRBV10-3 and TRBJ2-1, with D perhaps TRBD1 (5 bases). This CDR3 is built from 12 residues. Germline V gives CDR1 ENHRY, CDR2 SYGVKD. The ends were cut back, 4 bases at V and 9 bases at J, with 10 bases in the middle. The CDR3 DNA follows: TGTGCCATCAGTGGGGGCCCCCTTGAGCAGTTCTTC. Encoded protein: CAISGGPLEQFF.

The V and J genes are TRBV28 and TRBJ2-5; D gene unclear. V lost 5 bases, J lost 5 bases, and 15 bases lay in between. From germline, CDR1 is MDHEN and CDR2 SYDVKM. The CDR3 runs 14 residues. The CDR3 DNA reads TGTGCCAGCAGTACCTCCCCTACCCGGGAGACCCAGTACTTC. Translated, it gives CASSTSPTRETQYF.

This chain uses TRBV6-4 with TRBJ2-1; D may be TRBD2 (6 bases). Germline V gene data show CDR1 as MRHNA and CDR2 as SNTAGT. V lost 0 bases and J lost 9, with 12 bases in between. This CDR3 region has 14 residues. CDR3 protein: CASSDSFVGGEQFF. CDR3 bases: TGTGCCAGCAGTGACTCGTTCGTCGGGGGTGAGCAGTTCTTC.

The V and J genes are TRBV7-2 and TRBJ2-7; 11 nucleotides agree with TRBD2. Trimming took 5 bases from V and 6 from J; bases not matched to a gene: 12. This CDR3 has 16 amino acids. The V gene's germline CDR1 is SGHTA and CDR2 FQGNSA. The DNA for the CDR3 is TGTGCCAGCAGCCCTCAGGGACTAGCGGCCCTCGGCGAGCAGTACTTC. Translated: CASSPQGLAALGEQYF.

The CDR3 here is CASSPLGQGSYGYTF. The CDR3 bases are TGTGCCAGCTCACCACTCGGACAGGGGAGCTATGGCTACACCTTC. This chain joins TRBV18 and TRBJ1-2; 9 bases are a match to TRBD1. Germline-derived CDR1 and CDR2 are KGHSH and LQKENI. CDR3 length: 15 amino acids. With V trimmed by 1 base and J by 4 bases, 4 bases remained unmatched.

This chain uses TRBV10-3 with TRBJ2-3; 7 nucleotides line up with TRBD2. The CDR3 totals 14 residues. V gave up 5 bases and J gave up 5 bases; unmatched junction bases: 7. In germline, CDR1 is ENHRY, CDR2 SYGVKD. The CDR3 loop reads CAISRRGGRDTQYF. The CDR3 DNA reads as TGTGCCATCAGTCGACGCGGGGGAAGAGATACGCAGTATTTT.

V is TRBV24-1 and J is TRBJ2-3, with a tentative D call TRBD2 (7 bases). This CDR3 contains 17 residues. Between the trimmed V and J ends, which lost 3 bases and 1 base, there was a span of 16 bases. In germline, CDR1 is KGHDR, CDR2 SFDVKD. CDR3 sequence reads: CATSDPIRGAGTDTQYF. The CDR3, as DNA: TGTGCCACCAGTGATCCCATTCGGGGGGCCGGCACAGATACGCAGTATTTT.

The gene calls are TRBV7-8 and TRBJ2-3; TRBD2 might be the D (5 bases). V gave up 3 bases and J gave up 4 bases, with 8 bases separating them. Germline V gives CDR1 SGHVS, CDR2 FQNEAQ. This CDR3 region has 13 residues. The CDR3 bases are TGTGCCAGCAGCTTTTCAGCGGCAGATACGCAGTATTTT. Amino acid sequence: CASSFSAADTQYF. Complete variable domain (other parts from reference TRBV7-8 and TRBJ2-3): GAGVSQSPRYKVAKRGQDVALRCDPISGHVSLFWYQQALGQGPEFLTYFQNEAQLDKSGLPSDRFFAERPEGSVSTLKIQRTQQEDSAVYLCASSFSAADTQYFGPGTRLTVL.

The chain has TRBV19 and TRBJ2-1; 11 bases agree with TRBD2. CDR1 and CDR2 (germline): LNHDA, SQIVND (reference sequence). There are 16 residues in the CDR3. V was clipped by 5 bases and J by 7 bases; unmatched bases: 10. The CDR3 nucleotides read TGTGCCAGTAGTTCCCTTAGCGGGGGGGCTTTTAATGAGCAGTTCTTC. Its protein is CASSSLSGGAFNEQFF.

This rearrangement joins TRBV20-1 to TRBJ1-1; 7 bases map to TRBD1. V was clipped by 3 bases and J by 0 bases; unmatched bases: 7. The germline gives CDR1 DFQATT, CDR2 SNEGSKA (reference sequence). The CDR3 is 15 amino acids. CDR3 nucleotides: TGCAGTGCTAGTCGGGACAGTGTCATGAACACTGAAGCTTTCTTT. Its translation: CSASRDSVMNTEAFF.

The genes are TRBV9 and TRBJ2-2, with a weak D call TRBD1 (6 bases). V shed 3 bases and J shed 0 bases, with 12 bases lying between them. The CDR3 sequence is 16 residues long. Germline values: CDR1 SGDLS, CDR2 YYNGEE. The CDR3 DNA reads TGTGCCAGCAGCGCTTGGGACAACGCGAACACCGGGGAGCTGTTTTTT. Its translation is CASSAWDNANTGELFF.

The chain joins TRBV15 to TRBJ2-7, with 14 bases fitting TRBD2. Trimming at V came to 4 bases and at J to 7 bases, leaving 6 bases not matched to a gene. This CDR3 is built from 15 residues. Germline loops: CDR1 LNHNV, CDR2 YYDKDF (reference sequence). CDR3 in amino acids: CATSTGLAGGGEQYF. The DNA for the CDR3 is TGTGCCACCAGCACCGGACTAGCGGGGGGCGGGGAGCAGTACTTC.

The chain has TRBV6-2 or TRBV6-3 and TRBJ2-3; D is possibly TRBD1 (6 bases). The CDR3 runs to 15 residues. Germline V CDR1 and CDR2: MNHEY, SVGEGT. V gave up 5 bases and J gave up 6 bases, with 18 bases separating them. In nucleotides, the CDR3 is TGTGCCAGCAGTCACCCCCGAGAGGGGGAGGATACGCAGTATTTT. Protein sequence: CASSHPREGEDTQYF.

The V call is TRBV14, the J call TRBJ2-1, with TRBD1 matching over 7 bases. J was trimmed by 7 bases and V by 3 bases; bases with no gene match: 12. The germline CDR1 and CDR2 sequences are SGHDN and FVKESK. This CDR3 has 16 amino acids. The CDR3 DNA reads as TGTGCCAGCAGCCATCTCCCTGGGACAGAAGGTAATGAGCAGTTCTTC. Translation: CASSHLPGTEGNEQFF.

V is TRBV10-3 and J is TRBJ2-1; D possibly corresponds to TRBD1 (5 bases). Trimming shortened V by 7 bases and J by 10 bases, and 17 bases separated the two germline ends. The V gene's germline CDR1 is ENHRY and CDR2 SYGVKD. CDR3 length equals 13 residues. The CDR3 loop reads CAIMSQGAWEQFF. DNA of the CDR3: TGTGCCATCATGTCTCAGGGCGCGTGGGAGCAGTTCTTC.

The CDR3: CSVDKGMVKGYTF. Written as DNA, the CDR3 is TGCAGCGTTGATAAGGGGATGGTGAAGGGCTACACCTTC. This chain joins TRBV29-1 and TRBJ1-2; a weak D match, TRBD1 (5 bases). This CDR3 comprises 13 residues. The germline V gene encodes CDR1 SQVTM and CDR2 ANQGSEA. The germline V and J ends were trimmed by 3 bases and 8 bases, with 16 bases remaining between them.

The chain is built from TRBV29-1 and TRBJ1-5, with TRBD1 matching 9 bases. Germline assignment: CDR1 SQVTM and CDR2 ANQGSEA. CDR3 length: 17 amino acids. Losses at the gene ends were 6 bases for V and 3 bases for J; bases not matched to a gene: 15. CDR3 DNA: TGCAGCGTCGCCGGAAAGCCGGGACAGGGTTACAATCAGCCCCAGCATTTT. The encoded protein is CSVAGKPGQGYNQPQHF. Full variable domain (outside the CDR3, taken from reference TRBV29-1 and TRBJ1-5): SAVISQKPSRDICQRGTSLTIQCQVDSQVTMMFWYRQQPGQSLTLIATANQGSEATYESGFVIDKFPISRPNLTFSTLTVSNMSPEDSSIYLCSVAGKPGQGYNQPQHFGDGTRLSIL.

CDR3 coding DNA: TGTGCCAGCAGCTCAACCCCAGGAACAGATACGCAGTATTTT. Translating it yields CASSSTPGTDTQYF. V gene TRBV7-3 combines with J gene TRBJ2-3; D gene ambiguous. This CDR3 spans 14 amino acids. CDR1 and CDR2 from the germline V gene are SGHTA and FQGTGA. Trimming pared 4 bases from V and 3 bases from J, leaving 11 bases between.

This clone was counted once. For the CDR3, the DNA is TGTGCCAGTAGTATCGGGCAGGGGGCAATTCAGCCCCAGCATTTT. It codes for CASSIGQGAIQPQHF. The V and J genes are TRBV19 and TRBJ1-5; 8 positions match TRBD1. The V gene end was trimmed by 3 bases and the J gene end by 6 bases; junction bases not matched to a gene: 7. There are 15 residues in the CDR3. The germline V gene encodes CDR1 LNHDA and CDR2 SQIVND (reference sequence). The full variable domain, its missing parts supplied by reference TRBV19 and TRBJ1-5, is DGGITQSPKYLFRKEGQNVTLSCEQNLNHDAMYWYRQDPGQGLRLIYYSQIVNDFQKGDIAEGYSVSREKKESFPLTVTSAQKNPTAFYLCASSIGQGAIQPQHFGDGTRLSIL.